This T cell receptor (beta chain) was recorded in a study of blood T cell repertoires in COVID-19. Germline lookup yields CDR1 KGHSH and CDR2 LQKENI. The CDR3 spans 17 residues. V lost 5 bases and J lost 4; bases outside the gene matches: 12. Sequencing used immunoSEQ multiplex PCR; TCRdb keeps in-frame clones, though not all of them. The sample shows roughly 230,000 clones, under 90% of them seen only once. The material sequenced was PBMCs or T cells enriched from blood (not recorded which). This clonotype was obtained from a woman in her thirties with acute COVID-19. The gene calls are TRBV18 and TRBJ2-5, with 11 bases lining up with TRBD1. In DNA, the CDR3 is TGTGCCAGCTCAACGACGGATTGGGACAGGGGGAGAGAGACCCAGTACTTC. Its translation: CASSTTDWDRGRETQYF.